The 2 T cell receptor beta chains reported below all come from one sample, sequenced in a study of T cell clonality in common variable immunodeficiency. Profiled with immunoSEQ multiplex PCR; TCRdb holds only in-frame clones, not every one. Altogether around 57,000 clones were found in the sample, and no singletons occur. The sample taken for sequencing was peripheral blood mononuclear cells. Receptors originate from a person aged 18 to 70 in good health.

Many counts were recorded for this clone. The read finishes 3 residues shy of the CDR3 end, and the germline J gene is used to complete it. V gene TRBV28 combines with J gene TRBJ2-2; D is perhaps TRBD1 or TRBD2 (5 bases each). Trimming took off 6 bases at V and 4 bases at J, with 12 bases between the two ends. This CDR3 has 14 residues. The germline V gene has CDR1 MDHEN and CDR2 SYDVKM. CDR3 loop: CASRITGGTGELFF. The part of the CDR3 DNA that was read is TGTGCCAGCAGGATCACAGGAGGCACCGGGGAG.

This clone was recorded at least ten times. The missing CDR3 end, 3 residues past where the read stops, is filled in from the germline J gene. V and J are TRBV6-2 or TRBV6-3 and TRBJ2-5; 8 nucleotides match TRBD1. The germline V gene has CDR1 MNHEY and CDR2 SVGEGT. The CDR3 is 14 residues long. V shed 4 bases and J 5 bases; nucleotides not matched to a gene: 6. CDR3 sequence reads: CASSLDRGGETQYF. Incomplete CDR3 DNA: TGTGCCAGCAGTTTAGACAGGGGAGGCGAGACC.